A selection of T cell receptor beta chains follows, all from one sample in a study of beta chain features in type 1 diabetes. Clones were sequenced by immunoSEQ multiplex PCR, and TCRdb holds only the in-frame ones, with some missing. The sample records 900,000 or so clones, 17% being singletons. Material: naive CD4+ T cells from blood. All receptors come from a woman aged 18-30 years in good health. Each CDR3 is given without its conserved first and last residue.

ASSRSQTQETQY TRBJ2-5 TRBV19 12
ASSRRNSGPYEQY TRBJ2-7 TRBV5-6 13
ASSLAEKYNEQF TRBJ2-1 TRBV7-2 12
ASSRVSDYGYT TRBJ1-2 TRBV6-5 11
ASSEIRDNEQF TRBJ2-1 TRBV2 11
ASSPTPWVRKETQY TRBJ2-5 TRBV7-2 14
ASSRSGLGVRHEQF TRBJ2-1 TRBV11-2 14
SVLLRGVAYEQY TRBJ2-7 TRBV29-1 12
ASSLRSTEAF TRBJ1-1 TRBV14 10
ASSLETDTQY TRBJ2-3 TRBV5-4 10
ASNILGSGANVLT TRBJ2-6 TRBV7-2 13
ATTGHGLAGGEQY TRBJ2-7 TRBV7-2 13
ASRTESYNEQF TRBJ2-1 TRBV28 11
ASRRGSTDTQY TRBJ2-3 TRBV6-5 11
ASSHPPTYEQY TRBJ2-7 TRBV19 11
ASSLGQAGPQH TRBJ1-5 TRBV28 11
ASSSQGYEQY TRBJ2-7 TRBV7-9 10
ASSQGYRGTSTDTQY TRBJ2-3 TRBV4-3 15
ASSYSVGSNYGYT TRBJ1-2 TRBV6-5 13
ASSLADRSEQF TRBJ2-1 TRBV7-3 11
ASSLDGYT TRBJ1-2 TRBV19 8
ASSSAGNTGELF TRBJ2-2 TRBV27 12
ASSRSQGLTSGANVLT TRBJ2-6 TRBV7-9 16
ASTQTGGQPQH TRBJ1-5 TRBV6-6 11
SVEGREWRYNEQF TRBJ2-1 TRBV29-1 13
ASSLGPGTGYEQY TRBJ2-7 TRBV7-9 13
ASSQEIAGVLNEQF TRBJ2-1 TRBV4-1 14
ASSLFRVGLGAF TRBJ1-1 TRBV28 12
SAILGETQY TRBJ2-5 TRBV20-1 9
ASTRGAGGSYEQY TRBJ2-7 TRBV6-5 13
ASSWAVGGSYGYT TRBJ1-2 TRBV5-1 13
ASSQDPGPSTDTQY TRBJ2-3 TRBV4-3 14
ASSYRLAGVNEQF TRBJ2-1 TRBV6-5 13
ASSVAGLARQETQY TRBJ2-5 TRBV9 14
ASSPAGTAYNEQF TRBJ2-1 TRBV18 13
ASSSRDRGETQY TRBJ2-5 TRBV7-2 12
ASERLAGGGNTQY TRBJ2-3 TRBV25-1 13
ASSHPGTENTIY TRBJ1-3 TRBV5-4 12
SVGNRTGHNTIY TRBJ1-3 TRBV29-1 12
ASSKTSSYNEQF TRBJ2-1 TRBV19 12
ASSLGSGSLYNEQF TRBJ2-1 TRBV5-4 14
ASSDGLQEKLF TRBJ1-4 TRBV4-2 11
ASSTGGASYEQY TRBJ2-7 TRBV6-5 12
ASSPVTPYEQY TRBJ2-7 TRBV18 11
ASSSEGLVTEAF TRBJ1-1 TRBV7-3 12
ASSISRDYNEQF TRBJ2-1 TRBV19 12
ASSHDSRLRGYT TRBJ1-2 TRBV4-1 12
ASSPASLVDQY TRBJ2-5 TRBV19 11
ASRTEGADSSLYNEQF TRBJ2-1 TRBV7-9 16
ASSLSYTNYEQY TRBJ2-7 TRBV27 12
ASSSGRGLACF TRBJ2-1 TRBV7-2 11
ASSKDRAREKLF TRBJ1-4 TRBV5-4 12
ASSPGDFLNTGELF TRBJ2-2 TRBV7-2 14